Given below is one TCR beta chain in context. Sequencing was performed with immunoSEQ multiplex PCR; in TCRdb, only in-frame clones are kept and a portion is missing. This table holds roughly 330,000 clones, 80% to 90% found once. The data belong to a study of blood T cell repertoires in COVID-19. The TCR originated in a man aged 25 to 40 with COVID-19, enrolled during active disease. The sample was peripheral blood.

The CDR3 DNA follows: TGTGCCAGCAGCTTGGGGTGGGGACAGCCTACTAATGAAAAACTGTTTTTT. It specifies CASSLGWGQPTNEKLFF. The V and J genes are TRBV7-2 and TRBJ1-4; 7 bases are shared with TRBD1. CDR3 length equals 17 residues. Unmatched junction bases numbered 9, after V lost 3 bases and J lost 2 bases. Germline CDR1 SGHTA, CDR2 FQGNSA.